This TCR beta chain was observed in a study of blood T cell repertoires in COVID-19. Whole-study context: PBMCs, B-cell-depleted T cells, or T cells were the source of the cDNA or gDNA that made up the material.

V lost 7 bases, J lost 2 bases, and 4 bases stayed unmatched. The CDR3 is made up of 14 amino acids. Germline V CDR1 and CDR2: WSHSY, SAAADI. In the authors' workflow: Amplified reference gene primers provided the basis for estimating nucleated cell counts. Libraries were prepared by immunoSEQ multiplex PCR; TCRdb keeps only in-frame clonotypes and omits some of them. Clonal size and the V and J genes are those of that table, whereas D and trimming came from the DNA. The sample holds tens of thousands of clones, about 85% seen once. Sequencing was performed on peripheral blood. This chain connects TRBV10-2 to TRBJ2-7, with TRBD2 matching 11 bases. The clonotype was recovered from a woman in her seventies in a cohort sampled during active COVID-19. Here the CDR3 DNA reads TGCGCCAGCACTTTGACTAGCGGGGCCTACGAGCAGTACTTC. Amino acid sequence: CASTLTSGAYEQYF.